The following is a T cell receptor (beta chain) sequence with its context. The antigen is undetermined. The data belong to a study of metastatic and nonmetastatic thyroid tumors. From the PCR reads, TCRdb re-called clones with MiXCR. Among some 13,000 clones listed, roughly 33% were seen once. Study-wide results and limits: Reported TCR beta diversity, measured in blood and tumor, was significantly higher for malignant thyroid tumors than for benign nodules.

Every patient was untreated before thyroid surgery. The CDR3 totals 20 residues. V was trimmed by 5 bases and J by 2 bases, leaving 27 bases between them. Per germline, CDR1 PRHDT and CDR2 FYEKMQ (reference sequence). The chain recombines TRBV13 with TRBJ2-2, with D possibly TRBD1 on 5 matching bases. Sequencing input: tumor tissue. The source is a female donor with papillary thyroid cancer or a benign thyroid nodule (not recorded which). Some clones in this sample may be carry-over from other donors' samples. The CDR3 nucleotides read TGTGCCAGCAGCGATTCATCAGTCGCAGGGTATATACCCAACACCGGGGAGCTGTTTTTT. Its translation: CASSDSSVAGYIPNTGELFF.